The entry that follows covers one T cell receptor beta chain sequence. Its cognate antigen is unknown. The sample belongs to a study of cytotoxic CD8 clonotypes in ibrutinib-treated CLL. Regarding the study as a whole: Treatment left the uncommon public clonotypes either contracted or stable in frequency.

Method: immunoSEQ multiplex PCR; TCRdb's copy keeps in-frame clones and lacks some. Counted here are 200,000 to 250,000 clones, 75% to 85% occurring once; the ten biggest clones make up 9.5% to 12%. The junction had 4 bases not matched to a gene; V was cut back by 5 bases and J by 2 bases. CDR1 and CDR2 (germline): SGHNT, YENEEA. The CDR3 runs to 14 residues. The authors obtained approximately 2 micrograms of genomic DNA from cryopreserved PBMCs for TCR beta libraries. This sequence was found in a human donor with chronic lymphocytic leukemia. The rearrangement joins TRBV11-3 to TRBJ2-5; TRBD1 matches at 8 bases. Material: PBMCs, obtained after 12 months of ibrutinib treatment. CDR3 protein: CASSLRQGQETQYF. The CDR3 DNA reads TGTGCCAGCAGCCTTCGACAGGGGCAAGAGACCCAGTACTTC.